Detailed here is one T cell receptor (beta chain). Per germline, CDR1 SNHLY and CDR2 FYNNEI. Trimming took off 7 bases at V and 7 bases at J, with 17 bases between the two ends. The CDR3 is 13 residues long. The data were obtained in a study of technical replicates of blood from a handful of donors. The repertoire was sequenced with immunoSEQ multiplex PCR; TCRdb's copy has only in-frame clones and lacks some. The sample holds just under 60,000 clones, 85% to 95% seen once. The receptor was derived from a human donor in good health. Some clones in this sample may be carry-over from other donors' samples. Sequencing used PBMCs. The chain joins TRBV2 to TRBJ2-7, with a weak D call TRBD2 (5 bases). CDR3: CASNDGPTREQYF. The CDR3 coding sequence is TGTGCCAGCAACGACGGACCTACTAGGGAGCAGTACTTC.